The 2 T cell receptor beta chains reported below all come from one sample, sequenced in a study of cytomegalovirus exposure and HLA in healthy donors. Both 60 Vbeta primers and 13 Jbeta primers went into the PCR. TCRdb's copy holds only in-frame clones and misses some; the assay was immunoSEQ multiplex PCR. In the table there are some 160,000 clones, 65% to 90% of which are singletons. Input material: PBMCs. These receptors originate from a man aged 45-65 years in good health and CMV-seropositive.

As concerns this clone: This CDR3 is also generated by other DNA sequences in the sample. This chain uses TRBV4-1 with TRBJ1-3; D uncertain. V shed 4 bases and J shed 2 bases, with 12 bases lying between them. CDR1 and CDR2 (germline): MGHRA, YSYEKL. This CDR3 is 15 amino acids long. CDR3 region: CASSPSRSPGNTIYF. DNA of the CDR3: TGCGCCAGCAGCCCCTCACGAAGCCCTGGAAACACCATATATTTT.

The V and J genes are TRBV9 and TRBJ2-5, with TRBD1 as a possible D gene (6 bases). Trimming removed 4 bases at V and 1 base at J, with 14 bases between. The CDR3 is made up of 15 amino acids. From germline, CDR1 is SGDLS and CDR2 YYNGEE. In DNA, the CDR3 is TGTGCCAGCAGCCGAGCAGGGGCTCTCCAAGAGACCCAGTACTTC. Its protein is CASSRAGALQETQYF.